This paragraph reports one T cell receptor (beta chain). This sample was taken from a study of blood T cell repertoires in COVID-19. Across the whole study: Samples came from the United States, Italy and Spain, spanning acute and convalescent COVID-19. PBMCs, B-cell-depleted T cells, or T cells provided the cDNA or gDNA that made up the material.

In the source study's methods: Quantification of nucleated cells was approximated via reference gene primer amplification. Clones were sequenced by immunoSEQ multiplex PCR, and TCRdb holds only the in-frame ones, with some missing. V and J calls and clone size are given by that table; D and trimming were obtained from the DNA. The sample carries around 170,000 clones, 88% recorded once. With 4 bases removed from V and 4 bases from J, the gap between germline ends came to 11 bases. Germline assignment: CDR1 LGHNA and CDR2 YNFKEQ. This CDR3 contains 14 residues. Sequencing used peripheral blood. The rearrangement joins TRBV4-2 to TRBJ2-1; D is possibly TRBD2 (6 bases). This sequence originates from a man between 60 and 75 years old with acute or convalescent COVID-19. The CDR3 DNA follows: TGTGCCAGCAGCCCCGGCGGGGTATACAATGAGCAGTTCTTC. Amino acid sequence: CASSPGGVYNEQFF.